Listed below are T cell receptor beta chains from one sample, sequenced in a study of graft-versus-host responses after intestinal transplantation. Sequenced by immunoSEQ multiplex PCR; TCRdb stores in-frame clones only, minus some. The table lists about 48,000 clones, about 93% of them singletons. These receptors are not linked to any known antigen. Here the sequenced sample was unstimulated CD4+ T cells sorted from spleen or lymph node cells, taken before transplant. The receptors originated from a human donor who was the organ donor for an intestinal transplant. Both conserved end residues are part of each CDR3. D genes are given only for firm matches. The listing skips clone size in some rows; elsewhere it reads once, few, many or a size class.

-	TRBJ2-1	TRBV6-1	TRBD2	CASRSSGRSYNEQFF	TGTGCCAGCAGGTCTAGCGGGAGGTCCTACAATGAGCAGTTCTTC
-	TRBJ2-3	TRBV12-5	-	CASGPGLSTDTQYF	TGTGCTAGTGGCCCAGGACTTAGCACAGATACGCAGTATTTT
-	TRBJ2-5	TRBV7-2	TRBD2	CASEDLAARTGETQYF	TGTGCCAGCGAGGACCTAGCGGCCCGGACGGGGGAGACCCAGTACTTC
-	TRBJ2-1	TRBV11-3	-	CASSLWSGSHNEQFF	TGTGCCAGCAGCTTATGGTCCGGTAGTCACAATGAGCAGTTCTTC
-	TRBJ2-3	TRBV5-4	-	CASSSEGGGGLLDTQYF	TGTGCCAGCAGCTCGGAGGGTGGGGGAGGACTGTTAGATACGCAGTATTTT
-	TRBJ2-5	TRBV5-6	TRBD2	CASSFPGGQETQYF	TGTGCCAGCAGCTTCCCGGGGGGGCAAGAGACCCAGTACTTC
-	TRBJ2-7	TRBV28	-	CATRGTYEQYF	TGTGCCACTCGGGGTACCTACGAGCAGTACTTC
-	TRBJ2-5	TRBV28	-	CASSFTPYRVPETQYF	TGTGCCAGCAGTTTTACCCCGTACAGGGTCCCCGAGACCCAGTACTTC
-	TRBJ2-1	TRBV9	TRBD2	CASSGTSSYNEQFF	TGTGCCAGCAGCGGGACTAGCTCCTACAATGAGCAGTTCTTC
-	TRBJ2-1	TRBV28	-	CASSLLSYEQFF	TGTGCCAGCAGTTTGTTGTCCTATGAGCAGTTCTTC
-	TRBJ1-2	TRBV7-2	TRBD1	CASSFGTGEGYTF	TGTGCCAGCAGCTTTGGAACAGGGGAGGGCTACACCTTC
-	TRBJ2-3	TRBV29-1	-	CSVGNSHSTDTQYF	TGCAGCGTTGGAAACAGCCATAGCACAGATACGCAGTATTTT
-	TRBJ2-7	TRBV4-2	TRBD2	CASSQPLDSGRPHEQYF	TGTGCCAGCAGCCAACCTTTAGATAGCGGGAGACCCCACGAGCAGTACTTC
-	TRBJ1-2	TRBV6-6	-	CASSYSGRGAGYTF	TGTGCCAGCAGTTACTCTGGGCGGGGGGCTGGCTACACCTTC
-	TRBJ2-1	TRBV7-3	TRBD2	CASILLAGVPYNEQFF	TGTGCCAGCATCCTACTGGCGGGAGTTCCCTACAATGAGCAGTTCTTC
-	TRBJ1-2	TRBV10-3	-	CAISDHTGFNYGYTF	TGTGCCATCAGTGACCACACAGGGTTTAACTATGGCTACACCTTC
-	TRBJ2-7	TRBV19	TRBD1	CASSPSGQGRYEQYF	TGTGCCAGTAGTCCCTCGGGACAGGGAAGATACGAGCAGTACTTC
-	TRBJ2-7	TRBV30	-	CAWSSTYEQYF	TGTGCCTGGAGTAGTACATACGAGCAGTACTTC
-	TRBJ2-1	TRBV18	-	CASSRTGPSPYNEQFF	TGTGCCAGCTCACGGACCGGGCCAAGCCCCTACAATGAGCAGTTCTTC
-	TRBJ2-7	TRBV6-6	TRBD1	CASTSPGTGFYEQYF	TGTGCCAGCACCAGTCCCGGGACAGGGTTCTACGAGCAGTACTTC
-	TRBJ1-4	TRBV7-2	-	CASSFGAGAEKLFF	TGTGCCAGCAGCTTTGGGGCTGGGGCTGAAAAACTGTTTTTT
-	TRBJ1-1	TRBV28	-	CASSFGRFTEAFF	TGTGCCAGCAGTTTTGGCAGGTTCACTGAAGCTTTCTTT
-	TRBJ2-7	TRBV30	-	CAWSVAGRASYEQYF	TGTGCCTGGAGTGTGGCGGGCAGGGCTTCCTACGAGCAGTACTTC
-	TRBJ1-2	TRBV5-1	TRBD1	CASSLDRGFDYGYTF	TGCGCCAGCAGCCTAGACAGGGGATTCGACTATGGCTACACCTTC
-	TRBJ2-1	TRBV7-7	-	CASFHRDELYNEQFF	TGTGCTAGTTTCCACCGGGACGAATTATACAATGAGCAGTTCTTC
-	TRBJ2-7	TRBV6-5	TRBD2	CASSYAGLAAYEQYF	TGTGCCAGCAGTTACGCGGGACTAGCGGCCTACGAGCAGTACTTC
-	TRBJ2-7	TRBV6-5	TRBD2	CASSYGREGLYEQYF	TGTGCCAGCAGTTACGGGCGGGAGGGCCTTTACGAGCAGTACTTC
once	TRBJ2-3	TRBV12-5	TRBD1	CASGWGTGTDTQYF	TGTGCTAGTGGTTGGGGGACAGGCACAGATACGCAGTATTTT
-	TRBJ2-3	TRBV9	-	CASSPDETGTQYF	TGTGCCAGCAGCCCCGATGAGACTGGTACGCAGTATTTT